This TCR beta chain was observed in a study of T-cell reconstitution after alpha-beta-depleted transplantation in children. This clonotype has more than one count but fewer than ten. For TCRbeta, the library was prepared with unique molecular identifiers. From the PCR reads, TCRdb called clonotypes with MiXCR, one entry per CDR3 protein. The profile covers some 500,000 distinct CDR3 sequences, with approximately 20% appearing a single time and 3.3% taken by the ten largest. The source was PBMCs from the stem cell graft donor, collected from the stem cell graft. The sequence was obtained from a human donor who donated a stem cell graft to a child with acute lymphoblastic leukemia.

CDR3 sequence (DNA): TGCGCCAGCAGCGACAGGGAGCCAGATACGCAGTATTTT. It specifies CASSDREPDTQYF. The rearrangement joins TRBV10-1 to TRBJ2-3, with 7 bases matching TRBD1. The CDR3 length is 13 residues. The J segment lost 4 bases and the V segment lost 6 bases, leaving 4 bases of the junction unmatched. CDR1 is WNHNN, CDR2 SYGVQD, per germline (reference sequence).